This T cell receptor beta chain was identified in a study of T cell changes during pregnancy in multiple sclerosis (dated 2019 in TCRdb). With regard to the full study: Changes in the T cell repertoire over the course of pregnancy were examined in this study in women with multiple sclerosis.

The CDR3 goes from the cysteine to the phenylalanine over 14 residues. CDR3 DNA only is kept here, 42 bases in frame from base 1. Germline trimming amounts to 6 bases on V and 1 base on J, with 4 as the count of junction bases outside the gene matches. From the germline V gene (reference sequence), CDR1 is SGHNT and CDR2 is YYREEE. Library preparation employed the immunoSEQ multiplex PCR assay. TCRdb limited this immuneACCESS table to in-frame rearrangements with V and J called. A share of clones is missing; checked studies link under half to unresolved V genes, and the rest is unexplained. The sample table holds some 120,000 clones, of which less than 97% were seen once. Over 0.35% of the sample is in the top ten clones. As for this clone: The antigen it binds to is not known. No base-level quality is on record; no much larger clone is a single base apart.

The TCR sequence derives from a female donor with multiple sclerosis, enrolled in a pregnancy study. Recombination connected TRBV5-4 to TRBJ2-1, and 7 bases in between align with TRBD2. The input for sequencing was peripheral blood, taken after pregnancy. This receptor carries the CDR3 CASTTGGSYNEQFF. The bases read TGTGCCAGCACGACGGGAGGATCCTACAATGAGCAGTTCTTC.